The rows below give T cell receptor beta chains drawn from one sample of a study of cytomegalovirus exposure and HLA in healthy donors. Only in-frame clones appear in the TCRdb table, and some are missing; sequencing was by immunoSEQ multiplex PCR. This sample has 160,000 or so clones, with around 84% found just once. Sample: PBMCs. The receptors were sampled from a man in his late teens or twenties in good health and CMV-seronegative. Both conserved end residues are part of each CDR3. A D gene is named only where the DNA matches it firmly. The size of a clone is reported for some rows only, either as once, few or many, or as a class for expanded clones.

d_gene | j_gene | v_gene | len | abundance | CDR3nt | CDR3aa
TRBD1 | TRBJ2-3 | TRBV7-3 | 15 | - | TGTGCCAGCAGCACGGACAGGGTAGAGACAGATACGCAGTATTTT | CASSTDRVETDTQYF
TRBD2 | TRBJ2-3 | TRBV5-1 | 17 | - | TGCGCCAGCAGCTTGGCTGGACTAGCGGGAGGTACAGATACGCAGTATTTT | CASSLAGLAGGTDTQYF
TRBD2 | TRBJ2-7 | TRBV10-3 | 14 | - | TGTGCCATCAGTGGGCGGGAGGGTTCCATCGAGCAGTACTTC | CAISGREGSIEQYF
TRBD2 | TRBJ2-1 | TRBV5-1 | 16 | few | TGCGCCAGCAGCTTGGGCCCCGGGACTACGAACAATGAGCAGTTCTTC | CASSLGPGTTNNEQFF
- | TRBJ2-1 | TRBV7-9 | 13 | few | TGTGCCAGCAGCTTAGCGGAGGGATCCGAGCAGTTCTTC | CASSLAEGSEQFF
- | TRBJ2-7 | TRBV6-1 | 14 | - | TGTGCCAGCAGTGAAAGGGGGATCGCCTACGAGCAGTACTTC | CASSERGIAYEQYF
TRBD1 | TRBJ2-5 | TRBV5-1 | 14 | - | TGCGCCAGCAGCCGGGACAGGGGGACGGAGACCCAGTACTTC | CASSRDRGTETQYF
- | TRBJ1-1 | TRBV15 | 14 | - | TGTGCCACCAGCGTCCAGGGCGGGGACACTGAAGCTTTCTTT | CATSVQGGDTEAFF
TRBD2 | TRBJ2-7 | TRBV5-1 | 15 | - | TGCGCCAGCAGCCAACCCGGGACTAGCAGCCACGAGCAGTACTTC | CASSQPGTSSHEQYF
TRBD1 | TRBJ2-1 | TRBV2 | 15 | - | TGTGCCAGCAGTGAAGGACAGGGGGCGACAAATGAGCAGTTCTTC | CASSEGQGATNEQFF
TRBD1 | TRBJ1-2 | TRBV5-6 | 14 | - | TGTGCCAGCAGCCTCGGACAGGGTGGGTATGGCTACACCTTC | CASSLGQGGYGYTF
- | TRBJ1-1 | TRBV11-2 | 19 | - | TGTGCCAGCAGCCACCAATTTGAGGACAGCGAGAATTCGAACACTGAAGCTTTCTTT | CASSHQFEDSENSNTEAFF
- | TRBJ1-6 | TRBV14 | 14 | - | TGTGCCAGCAGCTACCACAGGGAGAATTCACCCCTCCACTTT | CASSYHRENSPLHF
TRBD2 | TRBJ2-2 | TRBV28 | 17 | - | TGTGCCAGCAGTTTGGGGCTAGCGGGACCGAACACCGGGGAGCTGTTTTTT | CASSLGLAGPNTGELFF
TRBD2 | TRBJ2-7 | TRBV19 | 17 | - | TGTGCCAGTAGTATATTAGCGGGGTGGACTACGACCTACGAGCAGTACTTC | CASSILAGWTTTYEQYF
TRBD1 | TRBJ1-1 | TRBV27 | 14 | once | TGTGCCAGCAGCCCGGACAGGGTTCGCACTGAAGCTTTCTTT | CASSPDRVRTEAFF
TRBD1 | TRBJ2-2 | TRBV5-1 | 15 | - | TGCGCCAGCAGATTCGGACAGGGGAGGACCGGGGAGCTGTTTTTT | CASRFGQGRTGELFF
- | TRBJ2-1 | TRBV20-1 | 11 | few | TGCAGTGCTCTTTCCCGGGGTGAGCAGTTCTTC | CSALSRGEQFF
- | TRBJ2-2 | TRBV5-1 | 15 | - | TGCGCCAGCAGCTTCACGGGACAAGACACCGGGGAGCTGTTTTTT | CASSFTGQDTGELFF
- | TRBJ2-2 | TRBV11-2 | 16 | once | TGTGCCAGCAGACTAGGGCTCCGGGCTGGTGGCGGGGAGCTGTTTTTT | CASRLGLRAGGGELFF
- | TRBJ1-4 | TRBV28 | 15 | - | TGTGCCAGCAGTTTACTAACGGGGGCTAATGAAAAACTGTTTTTT | CASSLLTGANEKLFF
TRBD1 | TRBJ2-7 | TRBV27 | 13 | - | TGTGCCAGCAGTTTGACAGGGTCCTACGAGCAGTACTTC | CASSLTGSYEQYF
- | TRBJ1-4 | TRBV5-1 | 14 | - | TGCGCCAGCAGCCCCGGGACATATTTTGAAAAACTGTTTTTT | CASSPGTYFEKLFF
- | TRBJ2-7 | TRBV29-1 | 14 | - | TGCAGCGTTGCTTTAGGGGAAAGCTCCTACGAGCAGTACTTC | CSVALGESSYEQYF
TRBD2 | TRBJ2-1 | TRBV5-6 | 14 | once | TGTGCCAGCAGCTTGCCGGCGGGGGGGAATGAGCAGTTCTTC | CASSLPAGGNEQFF